This paragraph covers one T cell receptor beta chain sequence. With V trimmed by 7 bases and J by 3 bases, 14 bases remained unmatched. Germline CDR1 SQVTM, CDR2 ANQGSEA. The CDR3 has 16 residues. Only in-frame clones appear in the TCRdb table, and some are missing; sequencing was by immunoSEQ multiplex PCR. The data hold some 90,000 clones, with 75% to 85% observed a single time. The data were obtained in a study of blood T cell repertoires in COVID-19. This sequence joins TRBV29-1 and TRBJ2-3; TRBD2 matches 9 bases. The origin of this receptor is an older woman with acute or convalescent COVID-19. Input material: peripheral blood. CDR3 coding DNA: TGCAGCGCTTTACGCCCGACTAGCGGTAGGACAGATACGCAGTATTTT. Encoded protein: CSALRPTSGRTDTQYF.